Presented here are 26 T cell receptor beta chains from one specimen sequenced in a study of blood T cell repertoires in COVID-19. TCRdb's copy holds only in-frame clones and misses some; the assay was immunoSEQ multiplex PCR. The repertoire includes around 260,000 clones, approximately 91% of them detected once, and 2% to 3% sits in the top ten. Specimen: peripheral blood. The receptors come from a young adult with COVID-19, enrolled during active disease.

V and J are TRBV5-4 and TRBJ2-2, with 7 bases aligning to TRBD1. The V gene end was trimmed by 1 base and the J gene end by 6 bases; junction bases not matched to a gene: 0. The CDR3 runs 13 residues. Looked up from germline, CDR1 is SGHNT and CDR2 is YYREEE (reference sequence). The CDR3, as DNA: TGTGCCAGCAGCTTGACAGGGGCCGGGGAGCTGTTTTTT. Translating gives CASSLTGAGELFF.

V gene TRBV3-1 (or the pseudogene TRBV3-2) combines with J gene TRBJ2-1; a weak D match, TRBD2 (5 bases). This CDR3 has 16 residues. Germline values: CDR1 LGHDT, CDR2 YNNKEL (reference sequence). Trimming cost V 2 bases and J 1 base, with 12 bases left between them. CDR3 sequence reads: CASSQPSGGSYNEQFF. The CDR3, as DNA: TGTGCCAGCAGCCAACCAAGCGGCGGATCCTACAATGAGCAGTTCTTC.

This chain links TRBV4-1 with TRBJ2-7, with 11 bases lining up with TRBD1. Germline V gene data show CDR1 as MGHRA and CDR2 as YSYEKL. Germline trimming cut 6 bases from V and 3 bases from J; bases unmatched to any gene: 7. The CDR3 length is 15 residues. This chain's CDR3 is CASSGGTGGFYEQYF. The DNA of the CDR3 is TGCGCCAGCAGTGGAGGGACAGGGGGTTTCTACGAGCAGTACTTC.

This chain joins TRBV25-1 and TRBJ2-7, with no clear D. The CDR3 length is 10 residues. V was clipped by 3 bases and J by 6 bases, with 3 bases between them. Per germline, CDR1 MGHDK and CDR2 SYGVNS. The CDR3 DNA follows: TGTGCCAGCAGTGACAGCGAGCAGTACTTC. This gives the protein CASSDSEQYF.

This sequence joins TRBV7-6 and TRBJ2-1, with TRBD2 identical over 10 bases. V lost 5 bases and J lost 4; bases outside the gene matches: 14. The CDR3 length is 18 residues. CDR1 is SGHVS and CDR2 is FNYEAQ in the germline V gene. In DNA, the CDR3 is TGTGCCAGCAGCATCAGCGGGAGGGCCGAGTATGGGTACAATGAGCAGTTCTTC. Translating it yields CASSISGRAEYGYNEQFF. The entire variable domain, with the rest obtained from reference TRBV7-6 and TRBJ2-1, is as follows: GAGVSQSPRYKVTKRGQDVALRCDPISGHVSLYWYRQALGQGPEFLTYFNYEAQQDKSGLPNDRFSAERPEGSISTLTIQRTEQRDSAMYRCASSISGRAEYGYNEQFFGPGTRLTVL.

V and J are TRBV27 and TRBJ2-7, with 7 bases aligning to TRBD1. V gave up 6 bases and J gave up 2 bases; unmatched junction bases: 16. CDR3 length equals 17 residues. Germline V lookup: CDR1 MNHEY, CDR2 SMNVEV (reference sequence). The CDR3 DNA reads TGTGCCAGCAGCTTAAACTGGCCCGCCGGGACAGCCTACGAGCAGTACTTC. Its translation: CASSLNWPAGTAYEQYF.

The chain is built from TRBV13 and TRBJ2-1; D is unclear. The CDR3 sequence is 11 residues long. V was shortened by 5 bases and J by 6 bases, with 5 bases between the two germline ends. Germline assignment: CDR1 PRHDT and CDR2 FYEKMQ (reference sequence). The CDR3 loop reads CASSLGNEQFF. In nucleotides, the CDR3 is TGTGCCAGCAGCCTCGGCAATGAGCAGTTCTTC.

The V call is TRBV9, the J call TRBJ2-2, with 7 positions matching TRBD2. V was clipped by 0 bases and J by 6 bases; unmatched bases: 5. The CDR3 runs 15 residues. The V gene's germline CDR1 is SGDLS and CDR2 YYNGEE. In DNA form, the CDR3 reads TGTGCCAGCAGCGTAGGGCGGGGGAGCCCCGGGGAGCTGTTTTTT. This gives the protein CASSVGRGSPGELFF.

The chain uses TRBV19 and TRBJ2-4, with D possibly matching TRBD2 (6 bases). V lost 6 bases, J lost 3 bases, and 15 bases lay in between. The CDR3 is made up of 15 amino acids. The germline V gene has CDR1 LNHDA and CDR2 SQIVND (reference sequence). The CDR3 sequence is CASSKGRDSKNIQYF. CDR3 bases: TGTGCCAGTAGCAAAGGGCGGGATAGCAAAAACATTCAGTACTTC.

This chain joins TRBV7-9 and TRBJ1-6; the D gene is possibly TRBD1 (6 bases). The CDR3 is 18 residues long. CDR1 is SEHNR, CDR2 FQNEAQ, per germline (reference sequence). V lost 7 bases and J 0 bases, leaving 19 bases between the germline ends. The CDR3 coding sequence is TGTGCCAGCAAACGGACAGCCATTAATACCTCCTATAATTCACCCCTCCACTTT. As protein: CASKRTAINTSYNSPLHF.

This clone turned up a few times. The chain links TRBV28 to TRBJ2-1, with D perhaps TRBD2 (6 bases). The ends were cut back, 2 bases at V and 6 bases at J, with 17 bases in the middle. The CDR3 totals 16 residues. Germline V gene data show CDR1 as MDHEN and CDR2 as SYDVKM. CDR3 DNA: TGTGCCAGCAGTTTAGACTGGACTAAACACGTCAATGAGCAGTTCTTC. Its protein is CASSLDWTKHVNEQFF.

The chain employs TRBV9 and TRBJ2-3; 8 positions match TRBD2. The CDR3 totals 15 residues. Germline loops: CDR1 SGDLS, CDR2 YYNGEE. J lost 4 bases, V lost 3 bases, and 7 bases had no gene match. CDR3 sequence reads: CASSDPTSVADTQYF. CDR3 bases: TGTGCCAGCAGCGACCCGACTAGCGTGGCAGATACGCAGTATTTT. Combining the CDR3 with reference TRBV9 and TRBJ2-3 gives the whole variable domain DSGVTQTPKHLITATGQRVTLRCSPRSGDLSVYWYQQSLDQGLQFLIQYYNGEERAKGNILERFSAQQFPDLHSELNLSSLELGDSALYFCASSDPTSVADTQYFGPGTRLTVL.

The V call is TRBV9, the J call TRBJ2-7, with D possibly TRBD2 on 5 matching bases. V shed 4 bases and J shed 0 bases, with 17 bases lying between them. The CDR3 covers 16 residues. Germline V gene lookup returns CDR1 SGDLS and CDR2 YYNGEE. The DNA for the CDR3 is TGTGCCAGCAGCCCCGGCGGGCGCCCGAGCTCCTACGAGCAGTACTTC. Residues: CASSPGGRPSSYEQYF.

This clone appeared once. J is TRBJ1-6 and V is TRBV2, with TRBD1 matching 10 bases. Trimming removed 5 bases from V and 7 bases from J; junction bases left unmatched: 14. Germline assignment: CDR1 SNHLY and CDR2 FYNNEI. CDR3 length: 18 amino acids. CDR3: CASSLRGDRGVGNSPLHF. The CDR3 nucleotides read TGTGCCAGCAGTCTCCGAGGGGACAGGGGAGTTGGGAATTCACCCCTCCACTTT.

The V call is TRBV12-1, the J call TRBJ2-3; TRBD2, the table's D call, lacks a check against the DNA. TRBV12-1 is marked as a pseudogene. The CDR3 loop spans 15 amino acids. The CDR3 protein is CASSFGTSGTDTQYF. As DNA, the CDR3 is TGTGCCAGCAGCTTCGGGACTAGCGGGACAGATACGCAGTATTTT.

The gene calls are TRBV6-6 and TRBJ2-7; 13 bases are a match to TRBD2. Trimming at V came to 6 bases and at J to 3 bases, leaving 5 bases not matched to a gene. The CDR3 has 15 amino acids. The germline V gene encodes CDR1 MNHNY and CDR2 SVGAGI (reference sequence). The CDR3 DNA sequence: TGTGCCAGCAGCCCGGGACTAGCGGGAAACTACGAGCAGTACTTC. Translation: CASSPGLAGNYEQYF.

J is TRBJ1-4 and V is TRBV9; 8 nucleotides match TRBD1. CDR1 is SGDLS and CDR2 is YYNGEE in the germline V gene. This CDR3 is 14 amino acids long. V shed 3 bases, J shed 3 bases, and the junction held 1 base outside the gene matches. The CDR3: CASSGQGPNEKLFF. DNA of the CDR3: TGTGCCAGCAGCGGACAGGGGCCTAATGAAAAACTGTTTTTT.

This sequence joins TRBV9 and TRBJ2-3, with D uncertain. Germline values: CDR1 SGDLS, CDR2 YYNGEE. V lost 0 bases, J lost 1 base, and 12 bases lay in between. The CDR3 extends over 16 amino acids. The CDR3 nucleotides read TGTGCCAGCAGCGTAGATGACATTGCCGGCACAGATACGCAGTATTTT. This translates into CASSVDDIAGTDTQYF.

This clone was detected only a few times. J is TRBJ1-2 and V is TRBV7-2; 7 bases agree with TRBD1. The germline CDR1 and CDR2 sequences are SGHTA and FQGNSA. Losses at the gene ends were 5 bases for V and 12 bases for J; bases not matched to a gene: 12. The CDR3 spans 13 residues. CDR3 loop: CASSLMTGKGNTF. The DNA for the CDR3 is TGTGCCAGCAGCCTGATGACAGGGAAAGGGAACACCTTC.

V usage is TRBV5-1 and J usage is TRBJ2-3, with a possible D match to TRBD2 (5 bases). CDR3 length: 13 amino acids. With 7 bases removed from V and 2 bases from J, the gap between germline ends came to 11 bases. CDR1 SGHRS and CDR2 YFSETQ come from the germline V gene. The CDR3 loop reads CASGLRDTDTQYF. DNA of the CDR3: TGCGCCAGCGGTTTACGGGACACAGATACGCAGTATTTT.

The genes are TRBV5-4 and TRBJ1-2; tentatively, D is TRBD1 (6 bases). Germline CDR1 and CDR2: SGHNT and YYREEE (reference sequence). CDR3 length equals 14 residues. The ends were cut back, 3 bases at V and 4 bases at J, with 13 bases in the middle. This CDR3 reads CASSSGWGLYGYTF. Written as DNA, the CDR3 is TGTGCCAGCAGCTCCGGTTGGGGGCTCTATGGCTACACCTTC.

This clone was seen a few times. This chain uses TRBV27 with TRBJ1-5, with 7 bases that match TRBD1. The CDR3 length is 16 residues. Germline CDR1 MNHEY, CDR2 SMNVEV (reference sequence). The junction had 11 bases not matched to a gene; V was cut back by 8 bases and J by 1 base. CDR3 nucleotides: TGTGCCAGCTCCCCGCACAGGGGTACCAGCAATCAGCCCCAGCATTTT. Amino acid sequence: CASSPHRGTSNQPQHF.

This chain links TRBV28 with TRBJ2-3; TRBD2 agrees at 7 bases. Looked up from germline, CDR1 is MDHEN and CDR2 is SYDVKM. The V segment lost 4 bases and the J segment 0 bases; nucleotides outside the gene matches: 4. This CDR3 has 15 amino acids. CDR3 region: CASSYLGGSTDTQYF. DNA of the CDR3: TGTGCCAGCAGTTACCTGGGAGGGAGCACAGATACGCAGTATTTT.

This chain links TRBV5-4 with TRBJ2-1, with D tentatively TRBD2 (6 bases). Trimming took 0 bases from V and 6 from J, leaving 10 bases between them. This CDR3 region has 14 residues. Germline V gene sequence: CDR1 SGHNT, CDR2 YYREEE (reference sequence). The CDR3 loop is CASSLGRDGNEQFF. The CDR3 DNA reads TGTGCCAGCAGCTTGGGGCGGGACGGCAATGAGCAGTTCTTC.

This CDR3 reads CASSLKYSSEGDTQYF. The CDR3 nucleotides are TGCGCCAGCAGCCTAAAATACAGTAGCGAAGGAGATACGCAGTATTTT. This chain links TRBV4-3 with TRBJ2-3, with a weak D call TRBD2 (5 bases). Germline CDR1 and CDR2: LGHNA and YSLEER. CDR3 length: 16 amino acids. V was pared by 4 bases and J by 5 bases, with 19 bases between.

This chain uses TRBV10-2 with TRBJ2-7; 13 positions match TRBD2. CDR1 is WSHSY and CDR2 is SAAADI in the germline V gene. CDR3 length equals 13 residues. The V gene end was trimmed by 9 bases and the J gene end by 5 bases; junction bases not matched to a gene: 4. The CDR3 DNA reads TGCGCCAGTACTAGCGGGAGGGTCCACGAGCAGTACTTC. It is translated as CASTSGRVHEQYF.